The text below deals with one TCR beta chain. The CDR3 spans 13 residues. Germline V gene lookup returns CDR1 SEHNR and CDR2 FQNEAQ (reference sequence). The V and J ends lost 0 bases and 6 bases respectively, with 8 bases between them. These data originate in a study of blood T cell repertoires in COVID-19. Study context: Italy, Spain and the United States were the sources of the convalescent and acute COVID-19 samples. T cells, B-cell-depleted T cells, or PBMCs provided the cDNA or gDNA that served as material.

Original methodology: Counts of nucleated cells, estimated from reference gene primer amplification, were obtained. TCRdb's table, derived via immunoSEQ multiplex PCR, lists solely in-frame clones and lacks some. That table furnishes V, J and clone size, whereas the DNA furnished D and trimming. The table lists 110,000 or so clones, approximately 90% of them singletons, with 2% to 2.5% in the top ten. The material sequenced was peripheral blood. The TCR was taken from a woman aged 45-65 years with acute or convalescent COVID-19. This chain connects TRBV7-9 to TRBJ1-1; D remains ambiguous. The CDR3 spells CASSLALLAEAFF. CDR3 in DNA: TGTGCCAGCAGCTTAGCCCTATTGGCTGAAGCTTTCTTT.